This T cell receptor (beta chain) was recorded in a study of cytomegalovirus exposure and HLA in healthy donors. This clone was found a few times. V lost 10 bases to trimming and J lost 5 bases; unmatched junction nucleotides: 10. The germline V gene has CDR1 LNHDA and CDR2 SQIVND (reference sequence). CDR3 length equals 14 residues. In the PCR, 60 Vbeta and 13 Jbeta primers were used. Measured with immunoSEQ multiplex PCR; TCRdb has only the in-frame clones, and not every one. The sample consists of 150,000 to 200,000 clones, more than 60% of them appearing once. The sequence derives from a woman between 40 and 50 years old in good health and CMV-seropositive. Material for sequencing was PBMCs. J is TRBJ1-4 and V is TRBV19, with 7 bases matching TRBD1. The CDR3 DNA reads TGTGCCACCCGAGGGGGCCTTTTGAATGAAAAACTGTTTTTT. This sequence encodes CATRGGLLNEKLFF.